This TCR beta chain was identified during a study of T cell repertoires in cytomegalovirus infection. Study in general: CMV infection and matching HLA type were both indicated by public TCR beta signatures.

This clonotype was observed many times. What it binds is unknown. Study-level findings and limits: CMV-specific TCR beta clonotypes restricted by HLA-C dominated the ex vivo response.

TCRdb passed the reads through MiXCR, listing each CDR3 protein once. Of 100,000 to 150,000 distinct CDR3 sequences in the sample, 7% to 9.5% were seen once. This CDR3 contains 18 residues. Trimming pared 3 bases from V and 0 bases from J, leaving 18 bases between. The germline V gene has CDR1 SGHVS and CDR2 FNYEAQ. The clonotype comes from a human donor in good health (CMV status not recorded). Some clones in this sample may be carry-over from other donors' samples. The sample taken for sequencing was PBMCs. V and J are TRBV7-6 and TRBJ2-1, with D perhaps TRBD2 (6 bases). The CDR3 DNA sequence: TGTGCCAGCAGCTTCGCCTCTTTTGGGGGGAGCTCCTACAATGAGCAGTTCTTC. Amino acids: CASSFASFGGSSYNEQFF.